The sequence of this TCR beta chain was determined in a study of cytomegalovirus exposure and HLA in healthy donors. General study results and limits: The study carried out a later analysis of TCR beta sequences. It associated approximately 16,000 of them with specific HLA alleles at a false discovery rate of 0.05. Researchers catalogued approximately 160 TCR beta chains as cytomegalovirus-associated.

The study ran its PCR with 60 Vbeta and 13 Jbeta primers. The data were produced by immunoSEQ multiplex PCR, yet TCRdb's version contains in-frame clones alone and is incomplete. The sample contains tens of thousands of clones, about 66% of which appear only once. This clone has more than one count but fewer than ten. Its antigen is unidentified. Germline-derived CDR1 and CDR2 are SGHRS and YFSETQ. V lost 0 bases and J lost 6, with 16 bases in between. The CDR3 totals 16 residues. This chain links TRBV5-1 with TRBJ2-1, with TRBD1 as a possible D gene (6 bases). This clonotype was obtained from a man between 45 and 60 years old in good health and CMV-seropositive. Sequenced: PBMCs. This CDR3 reads CASSLGRAGVGNEQFF. CDR3 DNA sequence: TGCGCCAGCAGCTTGGGCCGGGCAGGGGTGGGCAATGAGCAGTTCTTC.